The next 32 T cell receptor beta chains were all read from a single sample in a study of technical replicates of blood from four donors. Sequencing was performed with immunoSEQ multiplex PCR; in TCRdb, only in-frame clones are kept and a portion is missing. The profile shows tens of thousands of clones, about 86% of them singletons. Sequencing used PBMCs. These receptors came from a human donor in good health. Some clones in this sample may be carry-over from other donors' samples.

This clone was seen once. The genes are TRBV4-2 and TRBJ2-7; 9 bases align to TRBD2. Looked up from germline, CDR1 is LGHNA and CDR2 is YNFKEQ. The V gene end was trimmed by 1 base and the J gene end by 5 bases; junction bases not matched to a gene: 6. The CDR3 is 15 amino acids. The CDR3 loop reads CASSQGAGGPDEQYF. Here the CDR3 DNA reads TGTGCCAGCAGCCAAGGGGCGGGGGGGCCGGACGAGCAGTACTTC.

The V and J genes are TRBV30 and TRBJ2-7; 11 bases line up with TRBD2. The CDR3 runs 12 residues. CDR1 GTSNPN and CDR2 SVGIG come from the germline V gene (reference sequence). CDR3 sequence reads: CAGTSGSYEQYF. Written as DNA, the CDR3 is TGTGCTGGGACTAGCGGATCTTACGAGCAGTACTTC.

This chain links TRBV15 with TRBJ2-2, with no clear D. The CDR3 is made up of 14 amino acids. Between the trimmed V and J ends, which lost 3 bases and 1 base, there was a span of 6 bases. Per germline, CDR1 LNHNV and CDR2 YYDKDF (reference sequence). The CDR3: CATSSYLNTGELFF. The DNA for the CDR3 is TGTGCCACCAGCAGTTACTTGAACACCGGGGAGCTGTTTTTT.

In nucleotides, the CDR3 is TGTGCTAGTGGTTTAGGGCGGGGTAGCACAGATACGCAGTATTTT. This gives the protein CASGLGRGSTDTQYF. The chain combines TRBV12-5 with TRBJ2-3, with a weak D call TRBD2 (6 bases). The V gene's germline CDR1 is LGHNT and CDR2 FRNRAP. This CDR3 comprises 15 residues. Trimming shortened V by 3 bases and J by 0 bases, and 10 bases separated the two germline ends.

The chain is built from TRBV19 and TRBJ1-1; D is undetermined. Germline values: CDR1 LNHDA, CDR2 SQIVND (reference sequence). The CDR3 covers 14 residues. Trimming pared 3 bases from V and 0 bases from J, leaving 8 bases between. The CDR3 DNA follows: TGTGCCAGTAGTATCCCAGGCCTGAACACTGAAGCTTTCTTT. Amino acid sequence: CASSIPGLNTEAFF.

The chain recombines TRBV7-2 with TRBJ2-7; D is ambiguous. The CDR3 runs 15 residues. V was pared by 1 base and J by 7 bases, with 17 bases between. Germline V gene sequence: CDR1 SGHTA, CDR2 FQGNSA. The CDR3 is CASSLGLGLAGEQYF. For the CDR3, the DNA is TGTGCCAGCAGCTTAGGTCTCGGGTTAGCCGGGGAGCAGTACTTC.

The chain joins TRBV7-9 to TRBJ1-1; D gene unclear. CDR3 length equals 13 residues. Looked up from germline, CDR1 is SEHNR and CDR2 is FQNEAQ (reference sequence). With 5 bases removed from V and 4 bases from J, the gap between germline ends came to 11 bases. Here the CDR3 reads CASSDVRGTEAFF. DNA of the CDR3: TGTGCCAGCAGCGACGTCCGGGGCACTGAAGCTTTCTTT.

The chain joins TRBV9 to TRBJ2-2; D possibly corresponds to TRBD2 (6 bases). The CDR3 length is 17 residues. Germline assignment: CDR1 SGDLS and CDR2 YYNGEE. Trimming removed 0 bases from V and 5 bases from J, with 17 bases in between. The CDR3 protein is CASSVDGTAGITGELFF. In DNA, the CDR3 is TGTGCCAGCAGCGTAGATGGGACGGCGGGGATTACCGGGGAGCTGTTTTTT.

This chain uses TRBV10-3 with TRBJ1-6; maybe TRBD1 (5 bases). V was cut by 11 bases and J by 5 bases, with 16 bases left in between. The V gene's germline CDR1 is ENHRY and CDR2 SYGVKD. This CDR3 spans 14 amino acids. The CDR3 is CAANSRADNSPLHF. The CDR3 bases are TGTGCCGCCAACAGCAGGGCGGATAATTCACCCCTCCACTTT.

The chain links TRBV13 to TRBJ2-7; possible D gene TRBD2, 5 bases. This CDR3 spans 16 amino acids. Germline loops: CDR1 PRHDT, CDR2 FYEKMQ (reference sequence). Trimming removed 5 bases from V and 2 bases from J, with 19 bases in between. The CDR3 bases are TGTGCCAGCAGCCCCCGTGGCGGGTTCTCGACCTACGAGCAGTACTTC. Translation: CASSPRGGFSTYEQYF.

The count of this clone is one. Germline and junction disagree at one end, which may indicate a read error. V and J are TRBV4-3 and TRBJ2-1; 9 bases are shared with TRBD2. In germline, CDR1 is LGHNA, CDR2 YSLEER. CDR3 size: 17 residues. The chain's CDR3 is CVSSQDWLRGGDNEQFF. CDR3 sequence (DNA): TGCGTCAGCAGCCAAGATTGGTTGCGGGGGGGCGACAATGAGCAGTTCTTC.

V is TRBV30 and J is TRBJ1-5; D is perhaps TRBD1 (5 bases). Germline assignment: CDR1 GTSNPN and CDR2 SVGIG (reference sequence). The CDR3 totals 14 residues. V lost 0 bases and J 6 bases, leaving 12 bases between the germline ends. CDR3 nucleotides: TGTGCCTGGAGTGTATCCCTTAGGGGTCAGCCCCAGCATTTT. It is translated as CAWSVSLRGQPQHF.

This sequence joins TRBV10-3 and TRBJ1-4, with D tentatively TRBD1 (6 bases). Trimming stripped 8 bases from V and 8 bases from J, with 18 bases between. This CDR3 comprises 14 residues. Germline assignment: CDR1 ENHRY and CDR2 SYGVKD. CDR3 protein: CAIRPRQDDEKLFF. Written as DNA, the CDR3 is TGTGCCATCCGCCCGAGACAGGATGACGAAAAACTGTTTTTT.

The genes are TRBV5-1 and TRBJ2-1, with 7 nucleotides matching TRBD2. J gave up 7 bases and V 4 bases, and 14 bases lay outside the gene matches. The V gene's germline CDR1 is SGHRS and CDR2 YFSETQ. The CDR3 consists of 16 residues. The CDR3 DNA sequence: TGCGCCAGCAGCCTCGCCGGGGTTTTCGGGGGGAATGAGCAGTTCTTC. Translating it yields CASSLAGVFGGNEQFF.

The count of this clone is one. The chain carries TRBV19 and TRBJ1-5, with TRBD1 identical over 7 bases. After removal of 5 bases from V and 0 bases from J, the junction contained 1 base not matched to a gene. The CDR3 is made up of 14 amino acids. Looked up from germline, CDR1 is LNHDA and CDR2 is SQIVND (reference sequence). In DNA, the CDR3 is TGTGCCAGTAGTCACAGGGGTAGCAATCAGCCCCAGCATTTT. Translated, it gives CASSHRGSNQPQHF.

The V gene is TRBV5-1, the J gene TRBJ2-7; possibly TRBD2 for D (7 bases). This CDR3 is 15 amino acids long. Germline V gives CDR1 SGHRS, CDR2 YFSETQ. V was cut by 0 bases and J by 5 bases, with 15 bases left in between. CDR3 sequence reads: CASSLGGGGANEQYF. CDR3 coding DNA: TGCGCCAGCAGCTTGGGAGGGGGGGGCGCAAACGAGCAGTACTTC.

The chain carries TRBV2 and TRBJ1-2, with D perhaps matching TRBD1 (5 bases). V was clipped by 2 bases and J by 6 bases, with 16 bases between them. This CDR3 has 15 amino acids. Per germline, CDR1 SNHLY and CDR2 FYNNEI. The CDR3 reads CASSEWGVGRNGYTF. DNA of the CDR3: TGTGCCAGCAGTGAATGGGGGGTTGGCAGAAATGGCTACACCTTC.

V gene TRBV4-1 combines with J gene TRBJ2-3; 9 bases align to TRBD2. The CDR3 spans 16 residues. The V gene end was trimmed by 0 bases and the J gene end by 5 bases; junction bases not matched to a gene: 6. CDR1 and CDR2 from the germline V gene are MGHRA and YSYEKL. The CDR3 DNA is TGCGCCAGCAGCCAAGAGATGCGGGGGGGCTTAGATACGCAGTATTTT. The encoded protein is CASSQEMRGGLDTQYF.

This sequence joins TRBV15 and TRBJ2-6; D not resolved. Germline CDR1 LNHNV, CDR2 YYDKDF (reference sequence). Trimming stripped 4 bases from V and 2 bases from J, with 12 bases between. The length of the CDR3 is 16 residues. The DNA of the CDR3 is TGTGCCACCAGCACCCGAGATCAACCTGGGGCCAACGTCCTGACTTTC. Protein: CATSTRDQPGANVLTF.

The chain has TRBV7-9 and TRBJ2-1, with D possibly being TRBD1 (7 bases). This CDR3 has 15 residues. Deletions cut 5 bases from V and 5 bases from J, with 16 bases between. Germline V gene sequence: CDR1 SEHNR, CDR2 FQNEAQ (reference sequence). CDR3 loop: CASSPGGGYDNEQFF. As DNA, the CDR3 is TGTGCCAGCAGCCCAGGGGGAGGCTACGACAATGAGCAGTTCTTC.

In DNA form, the CDR3 reads TGTGCCAGCAGCCCCCCGCGGGGTGGTGAGCAGTTCTTC. Protein sequence: CASSPPRGGEQFF. The chain is built from TRBV11-3 and TRBJ2-1; D perhaps matches TRBD2 (6 bases). V dropped 5 bases and J dropped 9 bases, with 14 bases sitting between them. The CDR3 loop spans 13 amino acids. Looked up from germline, CDR1 is SGHNT and CDR2 is YENEEA.

The chain couples TRBV11-2 to TRBJ2-1; 9 positions agree with TRBD2. Germline CDR1 and CDR2: SGHAT and FQNNGV. Trimming cost V 0 bases and J 4 bases; bases outside gene matches: 4. CDR3 size: 16 residues. The CDR3 DNA sequence: TGTGCCAGCAGCTTAGAAGCGGGAGGCGGATACAATGAGCAGTTCTTC. Amino acid sequence: CASSLEAGGGYNEQFF.

This clone appeared once. Other DNA sequences in the same sample also yield this CDR3. The genes are TRBV29-1 and TRBJ1-2; possible D gene TRBD1, 5 bases. Germline CDR1 reads SQVTM; CDR2 reads ANQGSEA. Trimming cost V 1 base and J 8 bases, with 8 bases left between them. This CDR3 comprises 11 residues. The CDR3 sequence is CSVEGGGGYTF. Here the CDR3 DNA reads TGCAGCGTTGAAGGGGGGGGAGGCTACACCTTC.

This clone was seen only once. This chain links TRBV5-5 with TRBJ2-7, with no clear D. Trimming pared 2 bases from V and 2 bases from J, leaving 8 bases between. This CDR3 comprises 13 residues. Germline CDR1 SGHKS, CDR2 YYEKEE (reference sequence). The CDR3 region is CASSFANTYEQYF. DNA for the CDR3: TGTGCCAGCAGCTTTGCGAATACCTACGAGCAGTACTTC. The variable domain in full, completed from reference TRBV5-5 and TRBJ2-7, reads DAGVTQSPTHLIKTRGQQVTLRCSPISGHKSVSWYQQVLGQGPQFIFQYYEKEERGRGNFPDRFSARQFPNYSSELNVNALLLGDSALYLCASSFANTYEQYFGPGTRLTVT.

V is TRBV7-2 and J is TRBJ1-6; perhaps TRBD1 as D (5 bases). Trimming left V 8 bases short and J 7 bases short, with 15 bases between. The V gene's germline CDR1 is SGHTA and CDR2 FQGNSA. The CDR3 consists of 14 residues. The CDR3 DNA is TGTGCCAGCGTTCAAGGGGTGGGCAATTCACCCCTCCACTTT. Its translation is CASVQGVGNSPLHF.

This sequence joins TRBV18 and TRBJ1-5, with TRBD1 matching 9 bases. V shed 3 bases and J 5 bases; nucleotides not matched to a gene: 5. CDR3 size: 15 residues. Germline V gene lookup returns CDR1 KGHSH and CDR2 LQKENI. CDR3 sequence: CASSPGQGRDQPQHF. Written as DNA, the CDR3 is TGTGCCAGCTCACCGGGACAGGGAAGGGATCAGCCCCAGCATTTT.

CDR3 DNA sequence: TGCAGCGTTGTATACGGGACAGGGTCTCGCTACACCTTC. Amino acids: CSVVYGTGSRYTF. This chain joins TRBV29-1 and TRBJ1-2; 9 bases match TRBD1. V dropped 4 bases and J dropped 9; count of bases not matched to a gene: 9. Germline assignment: CDR1 SQVTM and CDR2 ANQGSEA. This CDR3 is 13 amino acids long.

The chain recombines TRBV27 with TRBJ2-2; 11 bases are a match to TRBD1. The CDR3 consists of 17 residues. CDR1 is MNHEY and CDR2 is SMNVEV in the germline V gene (reference sequence). The J segment lost 6 bases and the V segment lost 2 bases, leaving 8 bases of the junction unmatched. The CDR3 region is CASSLTRTGGSAGELFF. The DNA for the CDR3 is TGTGCCAGCAGTTTAACTCGGACAGGGGGCAGTGCCGGGGAGCTGTTTTTT.

The V call is TRBV9, the J call TRBJ2-3; TRBD2 might be the D (6 bases). The CDR3 extends over 18 amino acids. V was pared by 4 bases and J by 0 bases, with 21 bases between. Germline V gives CDR1 SGDLS, CDR2 YYNGEE. CDR3 residues: CASSPPHFSGASTDTQYF. CDR3 coding DNA: TGTGCCAGCAGCCCCCCCCATTTTAGCGGAGCTAGCACAGATACGCAGTATTTT.

The chain joins TRBV5-6 to TRBJ1-2, with a tentative D call TRBD1 (5 bases). V gave up 4 bases and J gave up 8 bases, with 12 bases separating them. This CDR3 region has 12 residues. Germline V lookup: CDR1 SGHDT, CDR2 YYEEEE. The CDR3 sequence: CASSSRGRGYTF. In DNA form, the CDR3 reads TGTGCCAGCAGCAGTAGGGGTAGGGGCTACACCTTC.

This clone was seen once. The chain joins TRBV15 to TRBJ2-7, with D uncertain. V was clipped by 3 bases and J by 2 bases, with 5 bases between them. Germline CDR1 LNHNV, CDR2 YYDKDF (reference sequence). The CDR3 runs to 12 residues. The CDR3 region is CATSSSPYEQYF. The CDR3 DNA reads as TGTGCCACCAGCAGTTCTCCCTACGAGCAGTACTTC. Full variable domain (outside the CDR3, taken from reference TRBV15 and TRBJ2-7): DAMVIQNPRYQVTQFGKPVTLSCSQTLNHNVMYWYQQKSSQAPKLLFHYYDKDFNNEADTPDNFQSRRPNTSFCFLDIRSPGLGDTAMYLCATSSSPYEQYFGPGTRLTVT.

V and J are TRBV7-2 and TRBJ1-4; weak D call: TRBD1 (5 bases). This CDR3 is built from 16 residues. The V end lost 2 bases, the J end lost 3 bases, and 13 bases lay between the germline ends. Germline values: CDR1 SGHTA, CDR2 FQGNSA. CDR3 residues: CASSLQGGAANEKLFF. DNA for the CDR3: TGTGCCAGCAGCTTACAGGGAGGGGCGGCTAATGAAAAACTGTTTTTT.